This TCR beta chain was profiled in a study of neurological immune-mediated disorders. Study details: The 35 or so patients with multiple sclerosis comprised 31 relapsing-remitting cases and 3 secondary progressive cases. Study-wide results and limits: When the repertoires were sorted by phylogenetic grouping, those of 18 of 34 multiple sclerosis patients ended up in one related-CDR3 cluster, a possible signature. None of the CDR3 amino acid sequences in expanded clones turned up in more than one subject, which points to private repertoires in all groups.

TCRdb independently ran MiXCR on the 5' RACE reads; one entry per CDR3 protein. This table holds tens of thousands of distinct CDR3 sequences, approximately 4% found once. Germline assignment: CDR1 DFQATT and CDR2 SNEGSKA (reference sequence). The ends lost 0 bases at V and 7 bases at J; junction bases unmatched: 8. This CDR3 is built from 15 residues. Unsorted libraries were generated from 2 million PBMCs. These cells had been stored in RNAlater at -80 C. This clonotype came up many times. What it binds is unknown. Material: PBMCs. The clonotype originates from a man aged 50-59 years with multiple sclerosis. The chain employs TRBV20-1 and TRBJ2-2; 7 bases map to TRBD2. The CDR3 DNA is TGCAGTGCTAGAGATTTGCTTGGGAGGGGCGGGGAGCTGTTTTTT. Its protein product is CSARDLLGRGGELFF.